This TCR beta chain stems from a study of shared clonotypes between healthy human individuals. Study-wide background: The donor pool was made up of a couple of women and three men aged 18 to 49. Notes on the study in general: Genetic and exposure-history diversity was limited by the few donors. Naive subsets usually exceeded memory subsets in estimated richness.

Every donor was a Caucasian adult from Nashville, Tennessee. The V end lost 4 bases, the J end lost 0 bases, and 13 bases lay between the germline ends. CDR3 length equals 15 residues. Looked up from germline, CDR1 is SGHRS and CDR2 is YFSETQ. To note about this clone: Its matching antigen is unknown.

The method was immunoSEQ multiplex PCR; TCRdb's version includes in-frame clones alone and lacks a portion of them. This table has roughly 2.5 million clones, 90% to 95% appearing once. The material sequenced was naive CD4+ T cells sorted from blood. Subset defined: CD45RA+ positively selected. The chain is built from TRBV5-1 and TRBJ1-2, with D possibly TRBD1 on 5 matching bases. The origin of this receptor is a man aged 18 to 29 in good health. DNA of the CDR3: TGCGCCAGCAGCACCCTGGGGGGGGCTAACTATGGCTACACCTTC. This translates into CASSTLGGANYGYTF.